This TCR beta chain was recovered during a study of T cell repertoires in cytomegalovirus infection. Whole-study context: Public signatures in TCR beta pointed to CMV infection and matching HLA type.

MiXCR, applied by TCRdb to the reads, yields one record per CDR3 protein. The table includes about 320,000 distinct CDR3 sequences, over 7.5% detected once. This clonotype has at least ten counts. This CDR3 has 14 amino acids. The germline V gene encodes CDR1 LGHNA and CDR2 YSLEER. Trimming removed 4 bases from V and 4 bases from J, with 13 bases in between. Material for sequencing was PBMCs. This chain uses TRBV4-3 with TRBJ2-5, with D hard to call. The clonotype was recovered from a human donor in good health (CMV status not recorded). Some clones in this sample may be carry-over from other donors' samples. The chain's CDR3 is CASSLRVGRETQYF. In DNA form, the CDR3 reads TGCGCCAGCAGCCTCCGGGTGGGAAGAGAGACCCAGTACTTC.